This T cell receptor (beta chain) was recorded in a study of T cell changes during pregnancy in multiple sclerosis. TCRdb's copy holds only in-frame clones and misses some; the assay was immunoSEQ multiplex PCR. This sample has some 60,000 clones; 80% to 90% occur once, and the top ten carry less than 6%. In its sample, this clone was seen a few times. The CDR3 runs 15 residues. The germline gives CDR1 SGDLS, CDR2 YYNGEE. V lost 1 base and J 1 base, leaving 11 bases between the germline ends. Source material: peripheral blood from another person, used as feeder cells. The V call is TRBV9, the J call TRBJ1-1; the D is unclear. This TCR was recovered from a human donor whose cells served as feeder cells for cultures in a pregnancy study. This chain's CDR3 is CASSVRRPGNTEAFF. The DNA for the CDR3 is TGTGCCAGCAGCGTAAGGAGGCCGGGGAACACTGAAGCTTTCTTT.